These 26 T cell receptor beta chains came from one sample sequenced in a study of blood T cell repertoires in COVID-19 (dated by TCRdb to 2020 to 2022). Library creation used the immunoSEQ multiplex PCR assay. TCRdb took over this immuneACCESS table, retaining in-frame rearrangements with V and J assigned. Such tables are incomplete; in checked studies, under half of the missing clones stem from an unresolved V gene, and the remainder is unexplained. A total of roughly 250,000 clones appear in this sample, roughly four fifths of them only once. The top ten constitute around a sixth of the sample. The sample comprised peripheral blood. Receptors were obtained from a person aged 65-85 years with COVID-19, enrolled during active disease.

V is TRBV27 and J is TRBJ2-2; 8 nucleotides align to TRBD2. Germline V gene sequence: CDR1 MNHEY, CDR2 SMNVEV (reference sequence). The CDR3 runs to 17 residues. The J segment lost 1 base and the V segment lost 4 bases, leaving 8 bases of the junction unmatched. The DNA of the CDR3 is TGTGCCAGCAGTTCAACCGGACTAGCCGTGAACACCGGGGAGCTGTTTTTT. It specifies CASSSTGLAVNTGELFF.

In DNA, the CDR3 is TGTGCCAGCAGCTTGAGTTTCTCTGGAAACACCATATATTTT. This sequence encodes CASSLSFSGNTIYF. This rearrangement joins TRBV7-9 to TRBJ1-3; D remains unclear. Trimming removed 3 bases from V and 0 bases from J, with 6 bases in between. Germline-derived CDR1 and CDR2 are SEHNR and FQNEAQ (reference sequence). The CDR3 runs to 14 residues.

The rearrangement joins TRBV11-1 to TRBJ2-1; D remains ambiguous. The V end was cut by 1 base, the J end by 0 bases, with 7 bases between. The length of the CDR3 is 15 residues. Germline CDR1 SGHAT, CDR2 FQDESV (reference sequence). The CDR3 bases are TGTGCCAGCAGCTTAGATCCAGGCTCCTACAATGAGCAGTTCTTC. This translates into CASSLDPGSYNEQFF.

This rearrangement joins TRBV18 to TRBJ2-7, with D possibly being TRBD1 (5 bases). From germline, CDR1 is KGHSH and CDR2 LQKENI. V dropped 5 bases and J dropped 6 bases, with 11 bases sitting between them. The CDR3 spans 12 residues. The CDR3 spells CASSSDISEQYF. The CDR3 DNA is TGTGCCAGCTCATCGGACATTTCCGAGCAGTACTTC.

This rearrangement joins TRBV5-5 to TRBJ2-3, with D perhaps TRBD2 (7 bases). V dropped 4 bases and J dropped 0 bases, with 9 bases sitting between them. Germline-derived CDR1 and CDR2 are SGHKS and YYEKEE (reference sequence). The CDR3 consists of 14 residues. The DNA of the CDR3 is TGTGCCAGCAGCCGGGGGGCTAGCACAGATACGCAGTATTTT. It encodes CASSRGASTDTQYF.

This chain uses TRBV9 with TRBJ1-2; TRBD1 matches at 9 bases. The V segment lost 0 bases and the J segment 8 bases; nucleotides outside the gene matches: 8. CDR1 is SGDLS, CDR2 YYNGEE, per germline. The CDR3 is 15 residues long. For the CDR3, the DNA is TGTGCCAGCAGCGTAGGAACGACAGGGGGTATAGGCTACACCTTC. Protein: CASSVGTTGGIGYTF. The whole variable domain, remainder taken from reference TRBV9 and TRBJ1-2, is DSGVTQTPKHLITATGQRVTLRCSPRSGDLSVYWYQQSLDQGLQFLIQYYNGEERAKGNILERFSAQQFPDLHSELNLSSLELGDSALYFCASSVGTTGGIGYTFGSGTRLTVV.

This sequence joins TRBV7-9 and TRBJ2-3, with D possibly being TRBD2 (6 bases). This CDR3 is built from 17 residues. Germline V gene sequence: CDR1 SEHNR, CDR2 FQNEAQ (reference sequence). Trimming took 5 bases from V and 2 from J, leaving 20 bases between them. The CDR3 reads CASSPPTIAEYTDTQYF. CDR3 nucleotides: TGTGCCAGCAGCCCTCCAACCATAGCGGAGTACACAGATACGCAGTATTTT.

The J gene is TRBJ1-2, the V gene TRBV7-9, with D hard to call. The CDR3 runs to 15 residues. Per the germline V gene, CDR1 is SEHNR and CDR2 is FQNEAQ (reference sequence). V was cut by 1 base and J by 2 bases, with 11 bases left in between. CDR3 sequence reads: CASSLVGPSNYGYTF. The CDR3 DNA follows: TGTGCCAGCAGCTTAGTGGGCCCCTCCAACTATGGCTACACCTTC.

The chain carries TRBV19 and TRBJ1-5; 7 nucleotides agree with TRBD1. Germline CDR1 reads LNHDA; CDR2 reads SQIVND (reference sequence). The V and J ends lost 5 bases and 1 base, in that order; junction bases with no gene match: 5. CDR3 length equals 15 residues. CDR3 nucleotide sequence: TGTGCCAGTAGTCCTCAGGGGGGAAGCAATCAGCCCCAGCATTTT. Translated, it gives CASSPQGGSNQPQHF.

The rearrangement links TRBV15 to TRBJ1-5, with D maybe TRBD1 (5 bases). The CDR3 contains 14 residues. Per germline, CDR1 LNHNV and CDR2 YYDKDF (reference sequence). V lost 4 bases and J 2 bases, leaving 9 bases between the germline ends. The CDR3 spells CATSKEQGNQPQHF. The CDR3 DNA reads as TGTGCCACCAGCAAGGAACAGGGCAATCAGCCCCAGCATTTT.

The chain has TRBV28 and TRBJ1-5; 8 bases are a match to TRBD1. The CDR3 covers 15 residues. CDR1 is MDHEN and CDR2 is SYDVKM in the germline V gene. The ends lost 3 bases at V and 6 bases at J; junction bases unmatched: 7. The CDR3 loop is CASSFGQGFVQPQHF. The CDR3 coding sequence is TGTGCCAGCAGTTTTGGACAGGGATTCGTTCAGCCCCAGCATTTT.

The chain couples TRBV7-9 to TRBJ1-3; the match to TRBD1 covers 7 bases. Trimming cost V 4 bases and J 7 bases; bases outside gene matches: 10. This CDR3 has 15 amino acids. Per germline, CDR1 SEHNR and CDR2 FQNEAQ (reference sequence). The chain's CDR3 is CASSSNDRADNTIYF. CDR3 nucleotide sequence: TGTGCCAGCAGCTCAAACGACAGGGCCGATAACACCATATATTTT.

This rearrangement joins TRBV6-5 to TRBJ1-2; D is perhaps TRBD1 (6 bases). The CDR3 loop spans 14 amino acids. Germline CDR1 is MNHEY and CDR2 is SVGAGI. V was clipped by 8 bases and J by 4 bases, with 17 bases between them. The CDR3 reads CASSPVGQPYGYTF. The CDR3 DNA sequence: TGTGCCAGCTCCCCCGTAGGACAGCCCTATGGCTACACCTTC.

The chain carries TRBV6-4 and TRBJ2-7; 10 bases are shared with TRBD2. Germline CDR1 reads MRHNA; CDR2 reads SNTAGT. V dropped 9 bases and J dropped 3; count of bases not matched to a gene: 2. This CDR3 comprises 12 residues. The CDR3 DNA sequence: TGTGCCAGACTAGCGGGGTGCTACGAGCAGTACTTC. It codes for CARLAGCYEQYF.

The V call is TRBV30, the J call TRBJ1-2; D remains unclear. Germline values: CDR1 GTSNPN, CDR2 SVGIG (reference sequence). Trimming removed 0 bases from V and 7 bases from J, with 9 bases in between. The CDR3 has 12 amino acids. This CDR3 is CAWSVRLGGYTF. The CDR3 nucleotides are TGTGCCTGGAGTGTACGACTTGGTGGCTACACCTTC.

This clone was counted a few times. Mismatch with germline at one junction end may stem from a read error. The V and J genes are TRBV15 and TRBJ2-7; TRBD1 aligns across 9 bases. This CDR3 has 13 amino acids. Germline V gene lookup returns CDR1 LNHNV and CDR2 YYDKDF (reference sequence). The CDR3 region is CATSVDRGKPQVF. As DNA, the CDR3 is TGTGCCACCAGCGTCGACAGGGGGAAACCGCAGGTGTTC. Complete variable domain (other parts from reference TRBV15 and TRBJ2-7): DAMVIQNPRYQVTQFGKPVTLSCSQTLNHNVMYWYQQKSSQAPKLLFHYYDKDFNNEADTPDNFQSRRPNTSFCFLDIRSPGLGDTAMYLCATSVDRGKPQVFGPGTRLTVT.

The chain uses TRBV10-3 and TRBJ2-3, with 10 bases matching TRBD2. The CDR3 has 14 amino acids. Germline loops: CDR1 ENHRY, CDR2 SYGVKD. V was pared by 11 bases and J by 2 bases, with 7 bases of the junction left unmatched. The CDR3 sequence: CAAKAGGITDTQYF. CDR3 nucleotide sequence: TGTGCCGCGAAAGCGGGGGGGATCACAGATACGCAGTATTTT.

This clone has more than one count but fewer than ten. The chain carries TRBV5-6 and TRBJ1-2; possible D gene TRBD1, 5 bases. The V end lost 7 bases, the J end lost 3 bases, and 13 bases lay between the germline ends. This CDR3 has 13 residues. CDR1 and CDR2 (germline): SGHDT, YYEEEE. CDR3 coding DNA: TGTGCCAGCTTGCGGGGGGTTGACTATGGCTACACCTTC. Protein sequence: CASLRGVDYGYTF.

The CDR3 bases are TGTGCCAGCAGCGTCCTGGGCGGAGGGGAGCAGTACTTC. Translation gives CASSVLGGGEQYF. J is TRBJ2-7 and V is TRBV9; D perhaps matches TRBD2 (6 bases). Germline CDR1 is SGDLS and CDR2 is YYNGEE. Trimming cost V 2 bases and J 7 bases, with 13 bases left between them. This CDR3 contains 13 residues.

This clone was counted once. The chain recombines TRBV7-3 with TRBJ2-1, with D unresolved. V lost 2 bases and J 14 bases, leaving 16 bases between the germline ends. The CDR3 loop spans 13 amino acids. Germline V lookup: CDR1 SGHTA, CDR2 FQGTGA. CDR3 DNA sequence: TGTGCCAGCAGCTTATATTCCCAGGAACGGAAGTTCTTC. It specifies CASSLYSQERKFF.

The chain employs TRBV5-1 and TRBJ2-5; the match to TRBD2 covers 15 bases. This CDR3 contains 16 residues. J gave up 5 bases and V 4 bases, and 6 bases lay outside the gene matches. The germline V gene encodes CDR1 SGHRS and CDR2 YFSETQ. Here the CDR3 reads CASSPGTSGRWETQYF. DNA for the CDR3: TGCGCCAGCAGCCCCGGGACTAGCGGGAGGTGGGAGACCCAGTACTTC.

This rearrangement joins TRBV5-4 to TRBJ1-2, with D perhaps TRBD1 (5 bases). Trimming cost V 4 bases and J 4 bases, with 20 bases left between them. Germline CDR1 and CDR2: SGHNT and YYREEE (reference sequence). This CDR3 is built from 16 residues. DNA for the CDR3: TGTGCCAGCAGCCCCCCCGCGGGGACGGGGTCCTATGGCTACACCTTC. It encodes CASSPPAGTGSYGYTF.

The chain is built from TRBV7-3 and TRBJ2-1, with D possibly matching TRBD2 (5 bases). Germline V gene lookup returns CDR1 SGHTA and CDR2 FQGTGA. Trimming pared 3 bases from V and 4 bases from J, leaving 7 bases between. This CDR3 spans 13 amino acids. The CDR3 DNA sequence: TGTGCCAGCAGCTTGACTACTTACAATGAGCAGTTCTTC. This codes for CASSLTTYNEQFF.

The rearrangement joins TRBV28 to TRBJ2-5, with a tentative D call TRBD1 (5 bases). The V end was cut by 2 bases, the J end by 1 base, with 14 bases between. CDR3 size: 16 residues. Germline V gives CDR1 MDHEN, CDR2 SYDVKM. The CDR3 spells CASSLITFRAQETQYF. CDR3 coding DNA: TGTGCCAGCAGTTTAATCACATTCAGGGCCCAAGAGACCCAGTACTTC.

The chain is built from TRBV5-4 and TRBJ2-7; D gene ambiguous. CDR1 is SGHNT, CDR2 YYREEE, per germline (reference sequence). CDR3 size: 15 residues. V was pared by 0 bases and J by 6 bases, with 16 bases between. Here the CDR3 reads CASSLDSNLRGEQYF. DNA for the CDR3: TGTGCCAGCAGCTTGGACTCCAACCTTCGCGGCGAGCAGTACTTC.

This clone has only one observation. This sequence joins TRBV2 and TRBJ1-2, with 10 bases lining up with TRBD1. The V segment lost 9 bases and the J segment 4 bases; nucleotides outside the gene matches: 5. CDR1 and CDR2 from the germline V gene are SNHLY and FYNNEI. The CDR3 runs 13 residues. The CDR3 bases are TGTGCCAGAGGGGGACAGGGGCCCTATGGCTACACCTTC. This sequence encodes CARGGQGPYGYTF.